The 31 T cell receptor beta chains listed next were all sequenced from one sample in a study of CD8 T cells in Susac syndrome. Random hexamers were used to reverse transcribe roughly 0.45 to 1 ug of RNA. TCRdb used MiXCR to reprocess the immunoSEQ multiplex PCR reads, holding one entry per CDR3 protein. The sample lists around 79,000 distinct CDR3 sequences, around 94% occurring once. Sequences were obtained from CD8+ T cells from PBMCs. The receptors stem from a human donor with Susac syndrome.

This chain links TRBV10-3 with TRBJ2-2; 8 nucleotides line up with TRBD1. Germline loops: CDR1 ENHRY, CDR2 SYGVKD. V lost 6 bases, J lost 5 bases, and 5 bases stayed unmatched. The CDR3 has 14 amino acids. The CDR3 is CAIRDRERTGELFF. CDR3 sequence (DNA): TGTGCCATCAGGGACAGGGAGAGGACCGGGGAGCTGTTTTTT.

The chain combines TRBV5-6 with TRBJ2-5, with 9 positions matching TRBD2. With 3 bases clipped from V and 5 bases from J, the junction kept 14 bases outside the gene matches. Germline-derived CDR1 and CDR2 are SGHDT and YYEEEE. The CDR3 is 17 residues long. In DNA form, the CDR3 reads TGTGCCAGCAGCTCCCTTTACGGGCGGGGGGGCCGCGAGACCCAGTACTTC. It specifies CASSSLYGRGGRETQYF.

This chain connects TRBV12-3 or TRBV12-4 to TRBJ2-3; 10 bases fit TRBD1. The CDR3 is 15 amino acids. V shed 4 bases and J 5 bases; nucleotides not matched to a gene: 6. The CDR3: CASSSGQGYRDTQYF. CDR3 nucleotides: TGTGCCAGCAGTTCGGGACAGGGGTATAGAGATACGCAGTATTTT.

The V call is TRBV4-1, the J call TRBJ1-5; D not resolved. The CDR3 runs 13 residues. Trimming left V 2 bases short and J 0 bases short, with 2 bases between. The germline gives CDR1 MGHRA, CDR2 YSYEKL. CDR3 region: CASSQNSNQPQHF. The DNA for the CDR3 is TGCGCCAGCAGCCAAAATAGCAATCAGCCCCAGCATTTT.

DNA of the CDR3: TGTGCCAGCAGGCCTCGGGCGCGGGGGGCCGAAACAGATACGCAGTATTTT. Translated, it gives CASRPRARGAETDTQYF. The gene calls are TRBV7-9 and TRBJ2-3; 8 nucleotides align to TRBD2. This CDR3 spans 17 amino acids. V trimming: 6 bases; J trimming: 3 bases; junction bases outside the gene matches: 14. Germline V lookup: CDR1 SEHNR, CDR2 FQNEAQ (reference sequence).

CDR3 DNA sequence: TGTGCCAGCAGTTGGACACGGACCTACGAGCAGTACTTC. As protein: CASSWTRTYEQYF. The chain employs TRBV2 and TRBJ2-7; maybe TRBD1 (5 bases). The CDR3 has 13 amino acids. Trimming shortened V by 5 bases and J by 2 bases, and 10 bases separated the two germline ends. The germline V gene has CDR1 SNHLY and CDR2 FYNNEI.

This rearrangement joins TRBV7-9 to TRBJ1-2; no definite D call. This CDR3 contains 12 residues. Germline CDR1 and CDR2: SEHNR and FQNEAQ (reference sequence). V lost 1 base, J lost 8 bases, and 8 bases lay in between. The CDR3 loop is CASSLEVDGYTF. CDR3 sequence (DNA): TGTGCCAGCAGCTTAGAAGTCGACGGCTACACCTTC.

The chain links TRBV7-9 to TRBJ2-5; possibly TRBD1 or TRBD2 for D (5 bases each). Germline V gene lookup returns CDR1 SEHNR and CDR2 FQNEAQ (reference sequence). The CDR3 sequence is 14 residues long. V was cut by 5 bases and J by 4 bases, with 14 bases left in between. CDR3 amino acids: CASSPAGAGETQYF. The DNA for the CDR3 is TGTGCCAGCAGCCCCGCCGGGGCTGGAGAGACCCAGTACTTC.

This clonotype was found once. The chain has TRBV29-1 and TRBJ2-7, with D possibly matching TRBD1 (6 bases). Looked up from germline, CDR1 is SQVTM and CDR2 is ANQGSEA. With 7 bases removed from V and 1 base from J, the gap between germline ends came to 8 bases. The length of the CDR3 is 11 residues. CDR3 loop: CSATGSYEQYF. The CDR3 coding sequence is TGCAGCGCCACAGGGTCCTACGAGCAGTACTTC.

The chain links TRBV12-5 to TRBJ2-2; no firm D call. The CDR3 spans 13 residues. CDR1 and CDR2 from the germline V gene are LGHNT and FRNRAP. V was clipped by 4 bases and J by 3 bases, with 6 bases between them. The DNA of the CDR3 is TGTGCTAGTGGTTCCTCGGACACCGGGGAGCTGTTTTTT. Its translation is CASGSSDTGELFF. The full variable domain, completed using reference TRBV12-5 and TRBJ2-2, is DARVTQTPRHKVTEMGQEVTMRCQPILGHNTVFWYRQTMMQGLELLAYFRNRAPLDDSGMPKDRFSAEMPDATLATLKIQPSEPRDSAVYFCASGSSDTGELFFGEGSRLTVL.

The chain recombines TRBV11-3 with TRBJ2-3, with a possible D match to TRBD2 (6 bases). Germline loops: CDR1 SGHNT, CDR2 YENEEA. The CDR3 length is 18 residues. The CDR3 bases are TGTCCAAAAGCAAGGATCCCCCCCCCAGACGGGGGAGGAGATACGCAGTATTTT. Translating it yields CPKARIPPPDGGGDTQYF.

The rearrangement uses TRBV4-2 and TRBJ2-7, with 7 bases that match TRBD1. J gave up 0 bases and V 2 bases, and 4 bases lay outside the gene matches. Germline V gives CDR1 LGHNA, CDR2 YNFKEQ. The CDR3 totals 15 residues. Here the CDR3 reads CASSQPGQNSYEQYF. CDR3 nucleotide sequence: TGTGCCAGCAGCCAACCGGGACAGAACTCCTACGAGCAGTACTTC.

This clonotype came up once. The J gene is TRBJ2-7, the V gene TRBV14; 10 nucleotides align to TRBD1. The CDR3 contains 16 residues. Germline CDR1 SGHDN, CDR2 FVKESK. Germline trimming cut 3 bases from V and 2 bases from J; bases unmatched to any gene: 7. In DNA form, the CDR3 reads TGTGCCAGCAGCCAGGGACAGGGGCCAGGGGCCTACGAGCAGTACTTC. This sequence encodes CASSQGQGPGAYEQYF.

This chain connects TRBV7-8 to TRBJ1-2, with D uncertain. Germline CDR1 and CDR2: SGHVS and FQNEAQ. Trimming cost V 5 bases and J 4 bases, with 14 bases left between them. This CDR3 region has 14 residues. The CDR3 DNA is TGTGCCAGCAGCCCTCAGAAAGACCTCTATGGCTACACCTTC. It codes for CASSPQKDLYGYTF.

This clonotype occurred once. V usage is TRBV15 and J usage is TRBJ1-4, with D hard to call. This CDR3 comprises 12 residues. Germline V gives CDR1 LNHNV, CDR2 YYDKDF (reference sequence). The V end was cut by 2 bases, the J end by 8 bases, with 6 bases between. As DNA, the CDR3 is TGTGCCACCAGCAGATTTAAAGAAAAACTGTTTTTT. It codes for CATSRFKEKLFF.

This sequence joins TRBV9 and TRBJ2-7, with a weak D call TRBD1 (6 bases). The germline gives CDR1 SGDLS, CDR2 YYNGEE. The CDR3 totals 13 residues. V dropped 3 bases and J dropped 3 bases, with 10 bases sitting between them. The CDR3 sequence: CASSEDSFYEQYF. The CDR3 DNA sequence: TGTGCCAGCAGCGAGGACAGCTTCTACGAGCAGTACTTC.

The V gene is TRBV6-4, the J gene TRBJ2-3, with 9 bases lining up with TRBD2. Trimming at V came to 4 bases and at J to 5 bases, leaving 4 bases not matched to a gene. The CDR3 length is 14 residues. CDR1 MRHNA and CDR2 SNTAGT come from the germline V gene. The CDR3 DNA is TGTGCCAGCAGTGGTGAGACTAGCGGAGATACGCAGTATTTT. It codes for CASSGETSGDTQYF.

The DNA for the CDR3 is TGTGCCAGCACCTCAAGGGAAACCTACGAGCAGTACTTC. Translated, it gives CASTSRETYEQYF. This chain joins TRBV27 and TRBJ2-7; D unclear. V lost 7 bases to trimming and J lost 2 bases, with 12 bases between them. Germline loops: CDR1 MNHEY, CDR2 SMNVEV (reference sequence). The CDR3 runs 13 residues.

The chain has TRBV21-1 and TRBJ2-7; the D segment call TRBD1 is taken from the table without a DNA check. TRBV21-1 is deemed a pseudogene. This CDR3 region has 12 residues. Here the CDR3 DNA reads TGTGCCAGCAGGGACAGGGGATACGAGCAGTACTTC. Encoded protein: CASRDRGYEQYF.

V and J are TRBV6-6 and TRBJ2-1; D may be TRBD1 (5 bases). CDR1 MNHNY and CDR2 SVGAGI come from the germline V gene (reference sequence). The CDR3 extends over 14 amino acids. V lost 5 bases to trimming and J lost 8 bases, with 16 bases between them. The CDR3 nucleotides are TGTGCCAGCAGTCCAACCGACAGACACGATGAGCAGTTCTTC. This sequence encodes CASSPTDRHDEQFF.

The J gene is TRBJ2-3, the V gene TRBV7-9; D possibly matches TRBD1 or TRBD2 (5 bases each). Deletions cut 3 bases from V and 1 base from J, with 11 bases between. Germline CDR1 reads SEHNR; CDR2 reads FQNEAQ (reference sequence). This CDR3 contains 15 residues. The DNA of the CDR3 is TGTGCCAGCAGCTTGGGGGAGACGGGCACAGATACGCAGTATTTT. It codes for CASSLGETGTDTQYF.

CDR3: CASSFDRGSNQPQHF. CDR3 in DNA: TGTGCCAGCAGCTTCGACAGGGGGAGCAATCAGCCCCAGCATTTT. The gene calls are TRBV5-5 and TRBJ1-5; 9 positions match TRBD1. The ends lost 2 bases at V and 1 base at J; junction bases unmatched: 1. CDR3 length: 15 amino acids. In germline, CDR1 is SGHKS, CDR2 YYEKEE (reference sequence). Full variable domain (remainder filled in from reference TRBV5-5 and TRBJ1-5): DAGVTQSPTHLIKTRGQQVTLRCSPISGHKSVSWYQQVLGQGPQFIFQYYEKEERGRGNFPDRFSARQFPNYSSELNVNALLLGDSALYLCASSFDRGSNQPQHFGDGTRLSIL.

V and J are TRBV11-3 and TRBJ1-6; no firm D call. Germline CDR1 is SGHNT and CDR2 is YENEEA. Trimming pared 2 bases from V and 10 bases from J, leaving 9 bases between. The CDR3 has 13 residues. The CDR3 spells CASSLSSGSPLHF. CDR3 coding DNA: TGTGCCAGCAGCTTAAGTTCCGGGTCACCCCTCCACTTT.

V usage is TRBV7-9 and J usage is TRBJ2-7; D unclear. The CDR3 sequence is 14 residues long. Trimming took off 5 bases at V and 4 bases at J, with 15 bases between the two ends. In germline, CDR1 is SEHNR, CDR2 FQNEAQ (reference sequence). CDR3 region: CASSQALTPYEQYF. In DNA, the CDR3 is TGTGCCAGCAGCCAGGCCCTTACCCCTTACGAGCAGTACTTC.

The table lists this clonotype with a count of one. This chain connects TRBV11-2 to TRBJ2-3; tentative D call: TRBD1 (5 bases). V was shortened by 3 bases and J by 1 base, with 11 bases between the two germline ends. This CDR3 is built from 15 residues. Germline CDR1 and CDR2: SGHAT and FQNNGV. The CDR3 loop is CASSLKGKGTDTQYF. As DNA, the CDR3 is TGTGCCAGCAGCTTGAAGGGGAAGGGCACAGATACGCAGTATTTT.

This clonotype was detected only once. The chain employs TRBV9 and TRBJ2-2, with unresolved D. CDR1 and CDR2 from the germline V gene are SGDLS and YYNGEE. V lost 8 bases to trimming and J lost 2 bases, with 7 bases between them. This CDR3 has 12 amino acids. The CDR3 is CASQVNTGELFF. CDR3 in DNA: TGTGCCAGTCAGGTAAACACCGGGGAGCTGTTTTTT.

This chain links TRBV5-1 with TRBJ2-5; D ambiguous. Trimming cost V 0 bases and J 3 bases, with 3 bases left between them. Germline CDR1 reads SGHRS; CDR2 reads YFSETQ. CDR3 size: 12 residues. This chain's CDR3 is CASSLGEETQYF. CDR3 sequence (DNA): TGCGCCAGCAGCTTGGGCGAAGAGACCCAGTACTTC.

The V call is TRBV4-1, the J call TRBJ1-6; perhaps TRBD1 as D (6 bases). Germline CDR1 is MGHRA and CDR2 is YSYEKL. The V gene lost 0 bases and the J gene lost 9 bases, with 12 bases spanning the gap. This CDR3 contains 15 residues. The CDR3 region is CASSQDLRGSSPLHF. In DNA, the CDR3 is TGCGCCAGCAGCCAAGATCTAAGGGGGAGTTCACCCCTCCACTTT.

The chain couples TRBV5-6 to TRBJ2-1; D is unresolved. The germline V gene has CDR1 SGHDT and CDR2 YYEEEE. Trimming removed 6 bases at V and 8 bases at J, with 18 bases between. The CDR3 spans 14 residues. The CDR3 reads CASTSGPHYYEQFF. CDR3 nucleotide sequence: TGTGCCAGCACGTCCGGGCCCCATTATTATGAGCAGTTCTTC. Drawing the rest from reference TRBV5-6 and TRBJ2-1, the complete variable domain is DAGVTQSPTHLIKTRGQQVTLRCSPKSGHDTVSWYQQALGQGPQFIFQYYEEEERQRGNFPDRFSGHQFPNYSSELNVNALLLGDSALYLCASTSGPHYYEQFFGPGTRLTVL.

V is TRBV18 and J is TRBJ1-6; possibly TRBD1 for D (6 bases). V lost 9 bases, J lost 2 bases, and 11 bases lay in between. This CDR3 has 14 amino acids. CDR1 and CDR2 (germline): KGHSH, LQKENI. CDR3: CASKDRPYNSPLHF. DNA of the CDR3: TGTGCCAGTAAGGACAGACCCTATAATTCACCCCTCCACTTT. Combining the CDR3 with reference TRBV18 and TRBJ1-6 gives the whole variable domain NAGVMQNPRHLVRRRGQEARLRCSPMKGHSHVYWYRQLPEEGLKFMVYLQKENIIDESGMPKERFSAEFPKEGPSILRIQQVVRGDSAAYFCASKDRPYNSPLHFGNGTRLTVT.

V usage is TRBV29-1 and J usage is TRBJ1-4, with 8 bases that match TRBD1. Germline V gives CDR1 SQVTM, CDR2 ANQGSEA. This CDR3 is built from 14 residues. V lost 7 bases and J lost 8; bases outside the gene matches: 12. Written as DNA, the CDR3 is TGCAGCGCCTTCATACAGGGGGAAGAAGAAAAACTGTTTTTT. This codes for CSAFIQGEEEKLFF.